The T cell receptor beta chain under discussion was sequenced for a study of blood T cell repertoires in COVID-19. The CDR3 runs 15 residues. Trimming removed 5 bases from V and 5 bases from J; junction bases left unmatched: 7. Looked up from germline, CDR1 is LGHDT and CDR2 is YNNKEL (reference sequence). Authors' processing steps: Estimation of nucleated cell counts was performed using reference gene primer amplification. Produced via immunoSEQ multiplex PCR; TCRdb's table is partial and in-frame only. The V and J calls and clone size were taken over from that table, and D and trimming were inferred from the DNA. The profile covers about 200,000 clones, with approximately 82% appearing a single time and 15% taken by the ten largest.

The source is a man in his forties or fifties who had recovered from COVID-19. The sequencing input was PBMCs or T cells enriched from blood (not recorded which). The chain is built from TRBV3-1 (or the pseudogene TRBV3-2) and TRBJ2-2; 8 positions agree with TRBD2. CDR3 nucleotide sequence: TGTGCCAGCAGCGAGGGGACTAGTAATACCGGGGAGCTGTTTTTT. Translated, it gives CASSEGTSNTGELFF.